These 8 T cell receptor beta chains were sequenced from one sample in a study of T cell responses to AZD1222 COVID-19 vaccine. This table comes from immunoSEQ multiplex PCR, and its TCRdb copy is limited to in-frame clones, with some not included. The table records 90,000 to 140,000 clones, approximately 90% of them present only once. Material: peripheral blood, obtained on day 0 of AZD1222 vaccination. The source of these receptors is an adult in good health.

The chain recombines TRBV6-2 or TRBV6-3 with TRBJ2-1; D is ambiguous. The CDR3 has 14 amino acids. V shed 0 bases and J shed 7 bases, with 10 bases lying between them. Germline CDR1 reads MNHEY; CDR2 reads SVGEGT. In DNA form, the CDR3 reads TGTGCCAGCAGTTACTCGATGGCGAGGAATGAGCAGTTCTTC. Translating gives CASSYSMARNEQFF.

V usage is TRBV6-5 and J usage is TRBJ2-1; 9 nucleotides align to TRBD2. V shed 2 bases, J shed 6 bases, and the junction held 5 bases outside the gene matches. There are 15 residues in the CDR3. Germline V CDR1 and CDR2: MNHEY, SVGAGI. The CDR3 coding sequence is TGTGCCAGCAGTTACGGTGGCGGGAGGGCCAATGAGCAGTTCTTC. This encodes CASSYGGGRANEQFF.

This chain connects TRBV19 to TRBJ2-5; D tentatively fits TRBD1 or TRBD2 (5 bases each). V was shortened by 7 bases and J by 4 bases, with 13 bases between the two germline ends. The V gene's germline CDR1 is LNHDA and CDR2 SQIVND (reference sequence). The length of the CDR3 is 13 residues. The CDR3 reads CASKEGSGETQYF. The CDR3 nucleotides read TGTGCCAGTAAAGAGGGGAGTGGAGAGACCCAGTACTTC.

V is TRBV3-1 (or the pseudogene TRBV3-2) and J is TRBJ2-3; weak D call: TRBD2 (6 bases). This CDR3 is 17 amino acids long. Germline CDR1 LGHDT, CDR2 YNNKEL (reference sequence). Trimming removed 4 bases from V and 4 bases from J, with 21 bases in between. CDR3 region: CASSPRLMWEAADTQYF. The CDR3 DNA follows: TGTGCCAGCAGCCCACGACTAATGTGGGAGGCCGCAGATACGCAGTATTTT.

This chain links TRBV24-1 with TRBJ2-5; TRBD1 matches at 8 bases. This CDR3 spans 13 amino acids. V was pared by 10 bases and J by 5 bases, with 8 bases of the junction left unmatched. Germline CDR1 reads KGHDR; CDR2 reads SFDVKD. The CDR3 coding sequence is TGTGCCACAGGCGACAGGGGTAGTGAGACCCAGTACTTC. Amino acids: CATGDRGSETQYF.

The CDR3 DNA reads TGTGCCACCAGCAGAGCCCCGGGACAGGGTACCGGGGAGCTGTTTTTT. Amino acids: CATSRAPGQGTGELFF. The chain has TRBV15 and TRBJ2-2; TRBD1 aligns across 9 bases. Germline-derived CDR1 and CDR2 are LNHNV and YYDKDF (reference sequence). The J segment lost 5 bases and the V segment lost 1 base, leaving 5 bases of the junction unmatched. CDR3 length equals 16 residues.

The chain recombines TRBV5-1 with TRBJ2-7, with 10 bases lining up with TRBD2. The CDR3 extends over 15 amino acids. J gave up 2 bases and V 1 base, and 3 bases lay outside the gene matches. In germline, CDR1 is SGHRS, CDR2 YFSETQ. CDR3 protein: CASSLLLAGAYEQYF. For the CDR3, the DNA is TGCGCCAGCAGCTTGTTGCTAGCGGGGGCCTACGAGCAGTACTTC.

V usage is TRBV6-5 and J usage is TRBJ1-2; D possibly corresponds to TRBD1 (5 bases). V lost 6 bases and J 8 bases, leaving 19 bases between the germline ends. CDR3 length: 14 residues. CDR1 is MNHEY and CDR2 is SVGAGI in the germline V gene. CDR3 sequence: CASRLPWGLGGYTF. CDR3 DNA: TGTGCCAGCAGACTACCTTGGGGACTTGGCGGCTACACCTTC.